This T cell receptor (beta chain) was captured in a study of cytomegalovirus exposure and HLA in healthy donors. Germline CDR1 and CDR2: SGHTA and FQGNSA. This CDR3 is built from 14 residues. V was trimmed by 5 bases and J by 7 bases, leaving 14 bases between them. This PCR relied on a set of 60 Vbeta primers and 13 Jbeta primers. Libraries were prepared by immunoSEQ multiplex PCR; TCRdb keeps only in-frame clonotypes and omits some of them. The table records 130,000 to 150,000 clones, about two thirds of them present only once. Sequencing was done on a sample of PBMCs. This clonotype was obtained from a man aged 55 to 70 in good health and CMV-seronegative. The chain uses TRBV7-2 and TRBJ1-4; D might be TRBD1 (5 bases). CDR3 in DNA: TGTGCCAGCAGCCCGTGGAGGGGAGGTGAAAAACTGTTTTTT. Protein sequence: CASSPWRGGEKLFF.